The 10 T cell receptor beta chains reported below all come from one sample, sequenced in a study of blood T cell repertoires in COVID-19. Generated by immunoSEQ multiplex PCR, the TCRdb table keeps only in-frame clones and is missing some. The top ten clones hold less than 7.5% of a sample with some 150,000 clones, roughly three quarters of them seen once. Input material: PBMCs or T cells enriched from blood (not recorded which). The receptors shown here come from a woman in her forties or fifties who had recovered from COVID-19.

This sequence joins TRBV15 and TRBJ2-5, with D possibly matching TRBD2 (6 bases). The CDR3 has 17 residues. The V end lost 0 bases, the J end lost 4 bases, and 18 bases lay between the germline ends. The germline V gene encodes CDR1 LNHNV and CDR2 YYDKDF (reference sequence). In DNA form, the CDR3 reads TGTGCCACCAGCAGAGATGGCGGACTGCGGCGGGGAGAGACCCAGTACTTC. This translates into CATSRDGGLRRGETQYF.

The V and J genes are TRBV2 and TRBJ1-1, with a weak D call TRBD1 (6 bases). This CDR3 is built from 14 residues. Germline CDR1 reads SNHLY; CDR2 reads FYNNEI. V shed 2 bases and J shed 2 bases, with 9 bases lying between them. The CDR3 is CASSEQGFNTEAFF. The CDR3 nucleotides are TGTGCCAGCAGTGAACAGGGGTTCAACACTGAAGCTTTCTTT.

For the CDR3, the DNA is TGCGCCAGCACCTACTCCCGAACAGGGAACACTGAAGCTTTCTTT. Amino acid sequence: CASTYSRTGNTEAFF. The chain carries TRBV10-1 and TRBJ1-1, with TRBD1 as a possible D gene (5 bases). This CDR3 region has 15 residues. V was cut by 7 bases and J by 1 base, with 16 bases left in between. Germline V gene lookup returns CDR1 WNHNN and CDR2 SYGVQD (reference sequence).

J is TRBJ2-1 and V is TRBV7-2; D perhaps matches TRBD2 (6 bases). V was pared by 5 bases and J by 0 bases, with 11 bases between. The CDR3 consists of 15 residues. Germline values: CDR1 SGHTA, CDR2 FQGNSA. Here the CDR3 DNA reads TGTGCCAGCAGCCCTAGCGCCAGCTCCTACAATGAGCAGTTCTTC. Translation: CASSPSASSYNEQFF.

V gene TRBV3-1 (or the pseudogene TRBV3-2) combines with J gene TRBJ2-1; no firm D call. The CDR3 is made up of 13 amino acids. Trimming pared 1 base from V and 5 bases from J, leaving 6 bases between. Germline lookup yields CDR1 LGHDT and CDR2 YNNKEL (reference sequence). CDR3 sequence (DNA): TGTGCCAGCAGCCAAGTTGCGGACAATGAGCAGTTCTTC. Protein: CASSQVADNEQFF.

The V gene is TRBV6-5, the J gene TRBJ2-1, with 15 bases lining up with TRBD2. The V gene end was trimmed by 6 bases and the J gene end by 8 bases; junction bases not matched to a gene: 5. This CDR3 comprises 15 residues. The germline CDR1 and CDR2 sequences are MNHEY and SVGAGI. The CDR3 DNA follows: TGTGCCAGCAGGGGGACTAGCGGGGGGCAGGATGAGCAGTTCTTC. Translating gives CASRGTSGGQDEQFF.

This clone was detected only a few times. The chain employs TRBV6-5 and TRBJ2-5; 7 bases match TRBD1. CDR3 length: 12 amino acids. Losses at the gene ends were 9 bases for V and 4 bases for J; bases not matched to a gene: 5. CDR1 MNHEY and CDR2 SVGAGI come from the germline V gene. CDR3 sequence: CASLGTVETQYF. The CDR3 DNA is TGTGCCAGTCTTGGGACAGTAGAGACCCAGTACTTC.

The rearrangement joins TRBV29-1 to TRBJ1-2, with D possibly TRBD1 on 5 matching bases. Germline CDR1 SQVTM, CDR2 ANQGSEA. CDR3 length: 14 amino acids. Deletions cut 3 bases from V and 2 bases from J, with 13 bases between. CDR3: CSVDYQGGNYGYTF. CDR3 nucleotide sequence: TGCAGCGTTGATTACCAGGGTGGAAACTATGGCTACACCTTC.

The rearrangement joins TRBV27 to TRBJ1-1, with 9 bases aligning to TRBD1. J was trimmed by 4 bases and V by 3 bases; bases with no gene match: 6. This CDR3 spans 15 amino acids. CDR1 and CDR2 from the germline V gene are MNHEY and SMNVEV (reference sequence). As DNA, the CDR3 is TGTGCCAGCAGTTTCACAGGGGGCTTCGGCACTGAAGCTTTCTTT. Translated, it gives CASSFTGGFGTEAFF.

The rearrangement links TRBV4-2 to TRBJ2-3; TRBD2 aligns across 7 bases. Germline values: CDR1 LGHNA, CDR2 YNFKEQ. The junction had 10 bases not matched to a gene; V was cut back by 0 bases and J by 4 bases. The CDR3 extends over 17 amino acids. For the CDR3, the DNA is TGTGCCAGCAGCCAAGATGGGCTAGCGGAGGGGTCAGATACGCAGTATTTT. Protein: CASSQDGLAEGSDTQYF.